This TCR beta chain is drawn from a study of shared clonotypes between healthy human individuals. On the study more broadly: Sampling drew on donors who were a couple of women and three men aged 18 to 49. Per donor, CD8 memory used one plate, CD8 naive used two, CD4 memory used three and CD4 naive used three.

V was clipped by 4 bases and J by 2 bases; unmatched bases: 6. This CDR3 contains 15 residues. The germline V gene encodes CDR1 SGHNT and CDR2 YYREEE (reference sequence). The naive CD8 subset, CD45RO-negative cells positively selected for CCR7, excluded terminally differentiated effector memory CD45RA+ cells. Every donor, a Caucasian adult, lived in Nashville, Tennessee. Replicate PCRs from sorted subsets contained around 200 ng DNA, which is around 30,000 T cell genomes. Sequenced by immunoSEQ multiplex PCR; TCRdb stores in-frame clones only, minus some. This sample yields about 590,000 clones, of which roughly 95% are seen a single time; about 0.11% belongs to the top ten.

Sequencing input: naive CD8+ T cells sorted from blood. This TCR was sampled from a woman aged 30 to 39 in good health. V is TRBV5-4 and J is TRBJ2-7; 10 bases match TRBD2. CDR3 nucleotides: TGTGCCAGCAGCATCGGGACTAGCGAGGCCTACGAGCAGTACTTC. Translation gives CASSIGTSEAYEQYF.